The sample holds a few counts of the clone carrying this TCR beta chain. This CDR3 is built from 12 residues. Trimming cost V 1 base and J 12 bases, with 13 bases left between them. TCRdb recomputed calls from the 5' RACE reads with MiXCR, one row per CDR3 protein. The table shows hundreds of thousands of distinct CDR3 sequences, with around 15% occurring only once. The data were obtained in a study of T-cell memory formation after mild COVID-19. This TCR was sampled from a man aged 18 to 35 who had mild COVID-19 (a few samples of this study predate the infection). Cell type and time point are not known. The J gene is TRBJ2-7, the V gene TRBV12-3 or TRBV12-4; D might be TRBD1 (5 bases). Sequenced: PBMCs or a T cell subset sorted from them (not recorded which). Here the CDR3 DNA reads TGTGCCAGCAGTTTAGGAAGGGGCGAGTTGTACTTC. Encoded protein: CASSLGRGELYF.